The clone carrying this T cell receptor (beta chain) was seen a handful of times. Its specificity is not known. The sample belongs to a study of vaccination effects on CD4 cells after COVID-19. Looking at the study overall: In the ViraFEST assay, antigen-specific CD4+ clonotypes were identified by expansion after peptide-pool stimulation. Median timing of post-vaccine samples was 72 days after the second dose.

Study conclusions and caveats: Among infection- and vaccine-induced clones, marked clonal contraction occurred late after vaccination.

The trim removed 2 bases at V and 6 bases at J, leaving 5 bases unmatched. The germline gives CDR1 SGHVS, CDR2 FQNEAQ. The length of the CDR3 is 16 residues. Subsequent to roughly 10 days of culture, CD4+ T cells were isolated. Either the mRNA-1273 or the BNT162b2 vaccine was given to participants as two doses. Half the medium was replaced with IL-2 medium on days 3 and 7. Sequencing was performed with immunoSEQ multiplex PCR; in TCRdb, only in-frame clones are kept and a portion is missing. The sample records around 50,000 clones, roughly two thirds being singletons. The clonotype comes from a human donor who received a COVID-19 vaccine. The chain has TRBV7-8 and TRBJ2-1; 12 nucleotides match TRBD2. The sequencing here drew on CD4+ T cells from PBMCs cultured without peptide, taken after COVID-19 vaccination. CDR3 protein: CASSLTRTSGINEQFF. In DNA form, the CDR3 reads TGTGCCAGCAGCTTAACCAGGACTAGCGGGATCAATGAGCAGTTCTTC.